This T cell receptor beta chain was retrieved from a study of post-analysis software for immune sequencing data. General study results and limits: Controls had lower frequencies than patients of four or five TRBV segments, which included TRBV5-6, TRBV5-1 and TRBV20-1.

Unique molecular identifiers featured in each of the TCR beta cDNA libraries. From the PCR reads, TCRdb called clonotypes with MiXCR, one entry per CDR3 protein. This table holds 600,000 to 750,000 distinct CDR3 sequences, around 60% found once. The ends were cut back, 5 bases at V and 3 bases at J, with 13 bases in the middle. This CDR3 region has 14 residues. The germline CDR1 and CDR2 sequences are SGHAT and FQNNGV. Comments on this clonotype: No antigen is known for it.

The sequencing sample was made of blood. This rearrangement joins TRBV11-2 to TRBJ1-1; D not certain. The receptor was derived from a girl aged 2 to 9 with multiple sclerosis. In nucleotides, the CDR3 is TGTGCCAGCAGCAGTCACGACGGGCACACTGAAGCTTTCTTT. Protein product: CASSSHDGHTEAFF.